The 14 T cell receptor beta chains presented below share a single source sample, sequenced in a study of T cell repertoires in cytomegalovirus infection. TCRdb reprocessed the reads with MiXCR, giving one entry per CDR3 protein. The sample holds 200,000 or so distinct CDR3 sequences; 15% to 20% are singletons and the top ten take around 3.1%. The sequencing sample was made of PBMCs. The receptors shown here come from a human donor in good health (CMV status not recorded). Some clones in this sample may be carry-over from other donors' samples.

Concerning this clonotype itself: One end of the junction varies from germline; a read error may be responsible. The chain combines TRBV28 with TRBJ1-5; D ambiguous. Per germline, CDR1 MDHEN and CDR2 SYDVKM. The CDR3 has 12 residues. The DNA for the CDR3 is TGTGACAGCAGTTCATGGTTACAGCCCCAGCATTTT. Amino acids: CDSSSWLQPQHF.

This clonotype was counted at least ten times. V gene TRBV11-1 combines with J gene TRBJ1-1; D perhaps matches TRBD1 (5 bases). This CDR3 comprises 15 residues. With 7 bases removed from V and 3 bases from J, the gap between germline ends came to 18 bases. Germline V gives CDR1 SGHAT, CDR2 FQDESV (reference sequence). CDR3 nucleotides: TGTGCCAGCAACCCCGGCCAGGGCGGGGACACTGAAGCTTTCTTT. This translates into CASNPGQGGDTEAFF.

This chain joins TRBV6-6 and TRBJ1-2; 8 bases are shared with TRBD1. Per the germline V gene, CDR1 is MNHNY and CDR2 is SVGAGI (reference sequence). V was pared by 5 bases and J by 4 bases, with 9 bases of the junction left unmatched. The CDR3 sequence is 15 residues long. CDR3 sequence: CASSLRTGQRYGYTF. In DNA form, the CDR3 reads TGTGCCAGCAGTCTCCGGACAGGGCAGCGCTATGGCTACACCTTC.

V is TRBV28 and J is TRBJ1-1; no firm D call. The CDR3 contains 13 residues. The V end was cut by 8 bases, the J end by 7 bases, with 17 bases between. Germline V lookup: CDR1 MDHEN, CDR2 SYDVKM. Written as DNA, the CDR3 is TGTGCCAGCCGAAGCGGGGTAGGCAGTGAAGCTTTCTTT. Translated, it gives CASRSGVGSEAFF.

This clonotype was detected many times. This chain links TRBV7-9 with TRBJ2-5, with 9 positions matching TRBD2. Germline V gene data show CDR1 as SEHNR and CDR2 as FQNEAQ (reference sequence). The ends lost 5 bases at V and 4 bases at J; junction bases unmatched: 5. The length of the CDR3 is 14 residues. The CDR3 is CASSLGLALETQYF. DNA for the CDR3: TGTGCCAGCAGCCTCGGACTAGCGTTAGAGACCCAGTACTTC.

The chain employs TRBV2 and TRBJ1-2; D is possibly TRBD1 (5 bases). The V gene's germline CDR1 is SNHLY and CDR2 FYNNEI. This CDR3 has 13 residues. V was clipped by 7 bases and J by 1 base, with 10 bases between them. CDR3 sequence reads: CASIHDSNYGYTF. The CDR3, as DNA: TGTGCCAGCATTCATGACAGTAACTATGGCTACACCTTC.

This rearrangement joins TRBV4-2 to TRBJ1-4; 8 nucleotides agree with TRBD1. The trim removed 0 bases at V and 7 bases at J, leaving 1 base unmatched. Germline loops: CDR1 LGHNA, CDR2 YNFKEQ. This CDR3 comprises 14 residues. CDR3: CASSQEQGGEKLFF. The CDR3 bases are TGTGCCAGCAGCCAAGAACAGGGGGGTGAAAAACTGTTTTTT.

This clonotype came up once. A clone one base away is much larger, so this may be a read error. The chain uses TRBV7-3 and TRBJ2-1, with a possible D match to TRBD1 (5 bases). CDR1 is SGHTA, CDR2 FQGTGA, per germline. The CDR3 runs 15 residues. In DNA, the CDR3 is TGTACCAGCAGCCCGCTTTTGGGGCCCAACAATGAGCAGTTCTTC. It is translated as CTSSPLLGPNNEQFF.

The V gene is TRBV2, the J gene TRBJ2-7; 7 nucleotides align to TRBD1. Trimming took 5 bases from V and 5 from J; bases not matched to a gene: 9. The germline CDR1 and CDR2 sequences are SNHLY and FYNNEI. The CDR3 runs 14 residues. The chain's CDR3 is CASSQGQARHEQYF. The DNA for the CDR3 is TGTGCCAGCAGTCAAGGACAGGCCCGCCACGAGCAGTACTTC.

This rearrangement joins TRBV18 to TRBJ2-2, with 7 bases fitting TRBD1. The junction had 7 bases not matched to a gene; V was cut back by 5 bases and J by 1 base. CDR3 size: 16 residues. Germline CDR1 KGHSH, CDR2 LQKENI. The CDR3 coding sequence is TGTGCCAGCTCAAAAACCGGGACAGAGAACACCGGGGAGCTGTTTTTT. It specifies CASSKTGTENTGELFF.

In its sample, this clonotype was seen a few times. This chain connects TRBV5-1 to TRBJ2-7; TRBD2 aligns across 8 bases. Losses at the gene ends were 4 bases for V and 0 bases for J; bases not matched to a gene: 6. The CDR3 runs 15 residues. Germline assignment: CDR1 SGHRS and CDR2 YFSETQ. CDR3 region: CASSIAGTSSYEQYF. CDR3 bases: TGCGCCAGCAGCATTGCCGGGACTAGCTCCTACGAGCAGTACTTC.

This clonotype was recorded once. One junction end disagrees with the germline gene, perhaps due to a read error. The chain uses TRBV12-3 or TRBV12-4 and TRBJ1-1; 8 nucleotides align to TRBD1. The CDR3 is made up of 13 amino acids. The CDR3 DNA follows: TGTGCCAGAAGTTATCCAGGGGGCTCTGAAGCTTTCTTT. Translation: CARSYPGGSEAFF.

V and J are TRBV19 and TRBJ2-6; D unresolved. The CDR3 sequence is 15 residues long. V lost 5 bases to trimming and J lost 2 bases, with 10 bases between them. Germline V CDR1 and CDR2: LNHDA, SQIVND (reference sequence). For the CDR3, the DNA is TGTGCCAGTAGTGAACAAACGACTGGGGCCAACGTCCTGACTTTC. This encodes CASSEQTTGANVLTF.

The chain links TRBV6-1 to TRBJ1-5; D perhaps matches TRBD1 (5 bases). Germline-derived CDR1 and CDR2 are MNHNS and SASEGT. This CDR3 is 15 amino acids long. The germline V and J ends were trimmed by 1 base and 1 base, with 8 bases remaining between them. CDR3 sequence: CASSEVGASNQPQHF. The CDR3 DNA sequence: TGTGCCAGCAGTGAAGTAGGGGCGAGCAATCAGCCCCAGCATTTT.